These 3 T cell receptor beta chains came from one sample sequenced in a study of CXCR3-negative and CXCR3-positive naive CD8 T cells. Carrying UMI labels, the TRB cDNA libraries were prepared through 5' RACE. TCRdb derives one entry per CDR3 protein from the 5' RACE reads, leaving out DNA. The repertoire table contains fewer than 90,000 distinct CDR3 sequences. The source material was naive CXCR3- CD8+ T cells from blood. As to subset: CD45RO-CCR7+CD27+CD95- naive CD8+ T cells lacking CXCR3 (TNR3-). Receptors originate from a human donor in good health. Some clones in this sample may be carry-over from other donors' samples.

V is TRBV12-3 or TRBV12-4 and J is TRBJ2-7; TCRdb's D call, TRBD2, is unchecked because there is no DNA. The CDR3 totals 13 residues. This CDR3 reads CASSLKSGIEQYF.

The J gene is TRBJ2-7, the V gene TRBV7-3; TCRdb outputs TRBD1, but without DNA this stays unchecked. Germline V gives CDR1 SGHTA, CDR2 FQGTGA. CDR3 length equals 16 residues. The CDR3 sequence is CASSSTPGTGIYEQYF. The full variable domain, in which reference TRBV7-3 and TRBJ2-7 provide the parts outside the CDR3, is GAGVSQTPSNKVTEKGKYVELRCDPISGHTALYWYRQSLGQGPEFLIYFQGTGAADDSGLPNDRFFAVRPEGSVSTLKIQRTERGDSAVYLCASSSTPGTGIYEQYFGPGTRLTVT.

J is TRBJ2-1 and V is TRBV28; the TCRdb D gene call, TRBD1, has no DNA to confirm it. This CDR3 has 17 amino acids. In germline, CDR1 is MDHEN, CDR2 SYDVKM. The CDR3 sequence is CASFLGGTGYNYNEQFF.